Presented here are 16 T cell receptor beta chains from one specimen sequenced in a study of control samples from healthy donors and cancer patients (dated by TCRdb to 2020 to 2021). The library was produced with the immunoSEQ multiplex PCR assay. TCRdb holds this immuneACCESS table with in-frame rearrangements only. Some clones are missing; in checked studies, unresolved V genes explain under half, and the rest has no known cause. The table for this sample lists approximately 150,000 clones; roughly nine tenths of them were counted only once. The ten top clones hold roughly 0.64% of the sample. The sequencing sample was made of blood. Source of these receptors: a woman under 40 in good health.

This chain links TRBV6-4 with TRBJ2-4; weak D call: TRBD1 (6 bases). Germline CDR1 and CDR2: MRHNA and SNTAGT. The V and J ends lost 1 base and 1 base respectively, with 8 bases between them. The CDR3 loop spans 15 amino acids. This CDR3 reads CASSDFRGAKNIQYF. The CDR3 coding sequence is TGTGCCAGCAGTGACTTTAGGGGGGCCAAAAACATTCAGTACTTC.

The chain links TRBV5-8 to TRBJ2-4; D not resolved. Per the germline V gene, CDR1 is SGHTS and CDR2 is YDEGEE. V dropped 4 bases and J dropped 0 bases, with 8 bases sitting between them. This CDR3 spans 14 amino acids. In nucleotides, the CDR3 is TGTGCCAGCAGCGCAACTCTAGCCAAAAACATTCAGTACTTC. As protein: CASSATLAKNIQYF.

This clone was observed a handful of times. The chain recombines TRBV2 with TRBJ1-2; D is uncertain. CDR3 length: 12 amino acids. Deletions cut 5 bases from V and 10 bases from J, with 14 bases between. Germline V CDR1 and CDR2: SNHLY, FYNNEI. CDR3 nucleotide sequence: TGTGCCAGCAGTACGCAAAACGTTCTCTACACCTTC. Its protein product is CASSTQNVLYTF.

This chain links TRBV4-2 with TRBJ2-7; no definite D call. Germline V gene sequence: CDR1 LGHNA, CDR2 YNFKEQ. This CDR3 region has 14 residues. V was shortened by 1 base and J by 4 bases, with 11 bases between the two germline ends. In DNA form, the CDR3 reads TGTGCCAGCAGCCAAGTAGGACGGAGATACGAGCAGTACTTC. Its protein is CASSQVGRRYEQYF.

J is TRBJ1-1 and V is TRBV30; D is uncertain. With 8 bases removed from V and 1 base from J, the gap between germline ends came to 8 bases. CDR1 GTSNPN and CDR2 SVGIG come from the germline V gene (reference sequence). The CDR3 runs 11 residues. The CDR3 coding sequence is TGTGCCGGTGGACGGAACACTGAAGCTTTCTTT. Translation: CAGGRNTEAFF.

The table lists this clone with a few counts. The V call is TRBV7-9, the J call TRBJ2-7; D remains ambiguous. V lost 5 bases and J lost 2, with 10 bases in between. The CDR3 loop spans 13 amino acids. Germline loops: CDR1 SEHNR, CDR2 FQNEAQ (reference sequence). The CDR3 nucleotides are TGTGCCAGCAGCCCGGACGGAGCCTACGAGCAGTACTTC. Translation: CASSPDGAYEQYF.

The CDR3 is CSVVSPRDRVINEQFF. The CDR3 DNA reads as TGCAGCGTTGTTTCCCCCCGGGACAGGGTCATCAATGAGCAGTTCTTC. This rearrangement joins TRBV29-1 to TRBJ2-1; 9 bases are shared with TRBD1. The V segment lost 4 bases and the J segment 6 bases; nucleotides outside the gene matches: 13. Germline CDR1 is SQVTM and CDR2 is ANQGSEA. The CDR3 is made up of 16 amino acids.

The V and J genes are TRBV6-6 and TRBJ1-6; D possibly corresponds to TRBD1 (6 bases). Germline V gene data show CDR1 as MNHNY and CDR2 as SVGAGI (reference sequence). V was cut by 6 bases and J by 7 bases, with 16 bases left in between. The CDR3 is 15 residues long. CDR3 coding DNA: TGTGCCAGCAGCCAGCGGGGACACCGAAATTCACCCCTCCACTTT. Its protein product is CASSQRGHRNSPLHF.

This chain joins TRBV6-5 and TRBJ1-4; maybe TRBD1 (6 bases). Germline values: CDR1 MNHEY, CDR2 SVGAGI. The CDR3 has 14 residues. V shed 6 bases and J shed 7 bases, with 15 bases lying between them. Here the CDR3 reads CASSDARGSEKLFF. In nucleotides, the CDR3 is TGTGCCAGCAGCGACGCCAGGGGTAGTGAAAAACTGTTTTTT.

The chain couples TRBV9 to TRBJ2-1, with D possibly called TRBD1 or TRBD2 (6 bases each). From germline, CDR1 is SGDLS and CDR2 YYNGEE. The CDR3 runs 15 residues. Between the trimmed V and J ends, which lost 0 bases and 3 bases, there was a span of 10 bases. The CDR3 coding sequence is TGTGCCAGCAGCGTAGCCGGGGGCGTCTACAATGAGCAGTTCTTC. It translates to CASSVAGGVYNEQFF.

With regard to this clone: An end of the junction differs from the germline gene, which may be a read error. The chain couples TRBV29-1 to TRBJ2-1; 7 bases are shared with TRBD1. The CDR3 extends over 15 amino acids. Germline V lookup: CDR1 SQVTM, CDR2 ANQGSEA. In DNA form, the CDR3 reads TGCAGCGCTGAAAACCGGGACAGCCTATACAATGAGCAGTTCTTC. Translating it yields CSAENRDSLYNEQFF.

The chain recombines TRBV9 with TRBJ1-5; TRBD1 matches at 8 bases. The CDR3 extends over 14 amino acids. V lost 4 bases to trimming and J lost 5 bases; unmatched junction nucleotides: 5. Looked up from germline, CDR1 is SGDLS and CDR2 is YYNGEE. Here the CDR3 reads CASSRTGLDQPQHF. The CDR3 DNA reads as TGTGCCAGCAGCAGGACAGGGCTTGATCAGCCCCAGCATTTT.

The gene calls are TRBV5-8 and TRBJ2-7, with no clear D. This CDR3 is built from 11 residues. V lost 0 bases to trimming and J lost 3 bases, with 1 base between them. Germline CDR1 reads SGHTS; CDR2 reads YDEGEE. CDR3 nucleotides: TGTGCCAGCAGCTTGGTCTACGAGCAGTACTTC. Translation gives CASSLVYEQYF.

The chain recombines TRBV7-9 with TRBJ2-5; D may correspond to TRBD1 or TRBD2 (5 bases each). V lost 5 bases and J lost 4, with 14 bases in between. The CDR3 runs 14 residues. Looked up from germline, CDR1 is SEHNR and CDR2 is FQNEAQ (reference sequence). The CDR3 here is CASSPVGDGETQYF. The CDR3 nucleotides are TGTGCCAGCAGCCCTGTGGGGGATGGAGAGACCCAGTACTTC.

The chain couples TRBV4-1 to TRBJ2-3; 10 bases are shared with TRBD2. V dropped 3 bases and J dropped 2; count of bases not matched to a gene: 5. This CDR3 spans 16 amino acids. The germline gives CDR1 MGHRA, CDR2 YSYEKL. The CDR3 reads CASSHLGTSDTDTQYF. The CDR3 bases are TGCGCCAGCAGCCATCTCGGGACTAGCGACACAGATACGCAGTATTTT.

The chain is built from TRBV29-1 and TRBJ2-1, with D possibly matching TRBD1 (6 bases). The CDR3 is 11 residues long. With 5 bases removed from V and 9 bases from J, the gap between germline ends came to 11 bases. Germline V CDR1 and CDR2: SQVTM, ANQGSEA. As DNA, the CDR3 is TGCAGCGTTAAACAGGGCCCTGAGCAGTTCTTC. Its translation: CSVKQGPEQFF.